This is a list of T cell receptor beta chains from one sample in a study of shared clonotypes between healthy human individuals. Using immunoSEQ multiplex PCR, the repertoire was profiled, and TCRdb retains in-frame clones only, with some absent. The repertoire has approximately 1.5 million clones, approximately 98.5% of them found once; the top ten carry 0.36%. The source material was naive CD4+ T cells sorted from blood. All receptors come from a man under 40 in good health. CDR3s include the opening cysteine and the closing phenylalanine or tryptophan. The D gene is left open where the match is weak. The size field is filled for only some rows; it gives once, few, many or a size class.

D gene,V gene,J gene,clone size,CDR3 protein,CDR3 DNA
.,TRBV28,TRBJ2-7,once,CASRRGSYEQYF,TGTGCCAGCCGTAGGGGATCCTACGAGCAGTACTTC
TRBD2,TRBV5-4,TRBJ2-3,.,CASSPGGTRTLYTQYF,TGTGCCAGCAGCCCCGGGGGGACTCGAACACTTTATACGCAGTATTTT
.,TRBV5-1,TRBJ2-7,.,CASSLGPAAYEQYF,TGCGCCAGCAGCTTGGGTCCAGCGGCCTACGAGCAGTACTTC
TRBD2,TRBV9,TRBJ2-1,.,CASSVLSLAGHNEQFF,TGTGCCAGCAGCGTATTGTCACTAGCGGGCCACAATGAGCAGTTCTTC
.,TRBV15,TRBJ1-5,.,CATSRDSRWPQHF,TGTGCCACCAGCAGAGATTCGAGGTGGCCCCAGCATTTT
.,TRBV10-2,TRBJ2-1,.,CASRDPYNEQFF,TGCGCCAGCAGGGATCCATACAATGAGCAGTTCTTC
TRBD2,TRBV19,TRBJ2-7,.,CASNHRTSGSGAGIYEQYF,TGTGCCAGTAACCACCGGACTAGCGGGAGTGGGGCTGGGATCTACGAGCAGTACTTC
.,TRBV5-1,TRBJ2-7,once,CASSLPEEVHEQYF,TGCGCCAGCAGCCTCCCAGAGGAAGTACACGAGCAGTACTTC
.,TRBV6-6,TRBJ1-5,.,CASKLAAPNQPQHF,TGTGCCAGCAAATTGGCAGCCCCCAATCAGCCCCAGCATTTT
.,TRBV5-1,TRBJ2-3,.,CASSLDRRIAASTDTQYF,TGCGCCAGCAGCTTGGACCGGCGAATAGCGGCCAGCACAGATACGCAGTATTTT
.,TRBV9,TRBJ2-7,.,CASSVDLTAYEQYF,TGTGCCAGCAGCGTCGACCTAACAGCCTACGAGCAGTACTTC
.,TRBV7-6,TRBJ1-4,.,CASSLGAGASNEKLFF,TGTGCCAGCAGCTTAGGGGCGGGGGCATCTAATGAAAAACTGTTTTTT
.,TRBV5-1,TRBJ2-2,.,CASSLRQGNTGELFF,TGCGCCAGCAGCCTGCGGCAGGGGAACACCGGGGAGCTGTTTTTT
TRBD1,TRBV5-1,TRBJ2-2,.,CASSLGQGTGELFF,TGCGCCAGCAGCTTGGGACAGGGGACCGGGGAGCTGTTTTTT
.,TRBV18,TRBJ2-1,.,CASSRTDNEQFF,TGTGCCAGCTCAAGGACTGACAATGAGCAGTTCTTC
.,TRBV5-6,TRBJ2-1,.,CASSRIQGNEQFF,TGTGCCAGCAGCCGAATTCAGGGCAATGAGCAGTTCTTC
TRBD1,TRBV5-1,TRBJ2-4,.,CASGQDLAKNIQYF,TGCGCCAGCGGACAGGATCTAGCCAAAAACATTCAGTACTTC
.,TRBV10-1,TRBJ2-7,.,CASSDGGARYEQYF,TGCGCCAGCAGTGATGGGGGAGCCCGCTACGAGCAGTACTTC
.,TRBV19,TRBJ1-1,.,CASSPRTALGTEAFF,TGTGCCAGTAGTCCCCGGACAGCCCTGGGCACTGAAGCTTTCTTT
TRBD2,TRBV7-8,TRBJ2-1,.,CASSLGGLAGSGQFF,TGTGCCAGCAGCTTAGGAGGACTAGCGGGATCAGGGCAGTTCTTC
TRBD2,TRBV14,TRBJ2-1,.,CASSHGGAYNEQFF,TGTGCCAGCAGCCACGGGGGGGCCTACAATGAGCAGTTCTTC
TRBD2,TRBV9,TRBJ2-7,.,CASSVGGTSYYEQYF,TGTGCCAGCAGCGTAGGAGGGACTAGCTACTACGAGCAGTACTTC
TRBD2,TRBV30,TRBJ2-1,.,CAWSPHPPGVLKSGGSYNEQFF,TGTGCCTGGAGCCCCCACCCGCCCGGAGTATTGAAAAGCGGGGGGTCCTACAATGAGCAGTTCTTC
.,TRBV5-1,TRBJ1-1,.,CASSFDRPSTEAFF,TGCGCCAGCAGCTTCGACAGGCCATCCACTGAAGCTTTCTTT
.,TRBV5-1,TRBJ1-1,.,CASSLAPNTEAFF,TGCGCCAGCAGCTTGGCGCCGAACACTGAAGCTTTCTTT
.,TRBV28,TRBJ1-2,.,CASSVPGGHYGYTF,TGTGCCAGCAGTGTGCCGGGAGGCCACTATGGCTACACCTTC
.,TRBV7-3,TRBJ2-1,.,CASSLRDSSTSYNEQFF,TGTGCCAGCAGCTTAAGGGATAGTAGCACCTCCTACAATGAGCAGTTCTTC
TRBD1,TRBV2,TRBJ2-1,.,CASSEEGQGANEQFF,TGTGCCAGCAGTGAAGAGGGACAGGGTGCCAATGAGCAGTTCTTC
.,TRBV7-9,TRBJ1-1,.,CASSFMVGDTEAFF,TGTGCCAGCAGCTTCATGGTAGGGGACACTGAAGCTTTCTTT
TRBD1,TRBV28,TRBJ2-7,.,CASRLPQTGRDEQYF,TGTGCCAGCAGACTCCCTCAGACAGGGAGAGACGAGCAGTACTTC
TRBD1,TRBV5-1,TRBJ2-7,.,CASSVRDSGYEQYF,TGCGCCAGCAGCGTCCGGGACAGTGGCTACGAGCAGTACTTC
.,TRBV7-9,TRBJ2-1,.,CASSYAQGHEQFF,TGTGCCAGCAGCTACGCCCAGGGGCATGAGCAGTTCTTC
TRBD2,TRBV9,TRBJ2-5,.,CASSGAGDPGETQYF,TGTGCCAGCAGCGGAGCGGGAGATCCGGGAGAGACCCAGTACTTC
.,TRBV11-2,TRBJ2-2,.,CASSLFREVGELFF,TGTGCCAGCAGCTTATTTCGGGAAGTCGGGGAGCTGTTTTTT
TRBD2,TRBV18,TRBJ2-7,.,CASSRTPGLGFYEQYF,TGTGCCAGCTCACGAACTCCGGGACTAGGGTTCTACGAGCAGTACTTC
.,TRBV5-4,TRBJ2-2,.,CASSLRTTSTGELFF,TGTGCCAGCAGCCTCAGGACTACTTCCACCGGGGAGCTGTTTTTT
.,TRBV11-3,TRBJ2-4,.,CASSPVSRLAKNIQYF,TGTGCCAGCAGCCCAGTAAGCCGCCTAGCCAAAAACATTCAGTACTTC
.,TRBV15,TRBJ1-1,.,CATSRVPFMNTEAFF,TGTGCCACCAGCAGAGTGCCCTTCATGAACACTGAAGCTTTCTTT
.,TRBV5-1,TRBJ2-3,.,CASSRGGQPSTDTQYF,TGCGCCAGCTCAAGAGGGGGACAACCTAGCACAGATACGCAGTATTTT
TRBD1,TRBV30,TRBJ1-2,.,CACSPGGYGYTF,TGTGCCTGCTCCCCAGGGGGCTATGGCTACACCTTC
.,TRBV15,TRBJ2-5,once,CATSRDKIGTQYF,TGTGCCACCAGCAGAGATAAGATTGGGACCCAGTACTTC
TRBD2,TRBV10-3,TRBJ2-7,.,CAASQGIAGGNSYEQYF,TGTGCCGCCTCCCAAGGTATAGCGGGAGGCAACTCCTACGAGCAGTACTTC
TRBD1,TRBV9,TRBJ1-1,.,CASSPRRGQGDTEAFF,TGTGCCAGCAGCCCGCGGCGGGGACAGGGGGACACTGAAGCTTTCTTT
.,TRBV14,TRBJ1-2,.,CASSHSRMNYGYTF,TGTGCCAGCAGCCATTCGCGGATGAACTATGGCTACACCTTC
.,TRBV7-9,TRBJ2-7,.,CASSSPDGAYEQYF,TGTGCCAGCAGCTCGCCGGATGGGGCATACGAGCAGTACTTC
.,TRBV9,TRBJ2-1,.,CASSGTTSFEQFF,TGTGCCAGCAGCGGAACTACTAGCTTTGAGCAGTTCTTC
TRBD1,TRBV29-1,TRBJ1-2,.,CSVVGTGTADGYTF,TGCAGCGTTGTTGGGACAGGGACGGCTGATGGCTACACCTTC
TRBD2,TRBV12-5,TRBJ2-2,.,CASGTRLAGDTGELFF,TGTGCTAGTGGCACCAGACTAGCGGGAGACACCGGGGAGCTGTTTTTT
TRBD1,TRBV9,TRBJ2-3,.,CASSAGQGANTQYF,TGTGCCAGCAGCGCCGGACAGGGTGCAAATACGCAGTATTTT
TRBD2,TRBV18,TRBJ2-2,.,CASSPREGSGELFF,TGTGCCAGCTCACCACGGGAGGGCTCCGGGGAGCTGTTTTTT
.,TRBV11-2,TRBJ1-1,.,CASSLNTKLNTEAFF,TGTGCCAGCAGCTTAAATACAAAGCTGAACACTGAAGCTTTCTTT
TRBD1,TRBV11-3,TRBJ2-7,once,CASSLDRGRDYEQYF,TGTGCCAGCAGCTTGGACAGGGGCCGAGACTACGAGCAGTACTTC
TRBD2,TRBV25-1,TRBJ2-3,.,CASTPISGDLPTDTQYF,TGTGCCAGCACACCGATTAGCGGGGACCTCCCTACAGATACGCAGTATTTT
TRBD2,TRBV11-3,TRBJ2-1,.,CASSPGTSGAGNEQFF,TGTGCCAGCAGCCCCGGGACTAGCGGAGCAGGGAATGAGCAGTTCTTC
.,TRBV27,TRBJ2-1,.,CASSLSGSWGNEQFF,TGTGCCAGCAGTTTATCGGGAAGCTGGGGCAATGAGCAGTTCTTC
.,TRBV25-1,TRBJ2-7,.,CAIHSYEQYF,TGTGCCATCCACTCCTACGAGCAGTACTTC
.,TRBV9,TRBJ2-7,.,CASSGRPGNEQYF,TGTGCCAGCAGCGGCCGACCGGGGAACGAGCAGTACTTC
.,TRBV15,TRBJ2-2,.,CATSTPGRAGELFF,TGTGCCACCAGCACACCCGGCCGGGCCGGGGAGCTGTTTTTT
TRBD1,TRBV7-6,TRBJ1-1,.,CASSLRQGGGTEAFF,TGTGCCAGCAGCTTGAGACAGGGGGGTGGCACTGAAGCTTTCTTT